These 17 T cell receptor beta chains originate from one sample sequenced in a study of beta chain features in type 1 diabetes. cDNA synthesis used the whole RNA isolate, giving expressed TCRB sequences. TCRdb's copy holds only in-frame clones and misses some; the assay was immunoSEQ multiplex PCR. The sample yields under 350,000 clones, about 7.8% seen once. The specimen sequenced was central memory CD4+ T cells from blood. These receptors all come from a woman aged 18-35 years in good health.

V gene TRBV2 combines with J gene TRBJ1-2; 8 bases are a match to TRBD1. In germline, CDR1 is SNHLY, CDR2 FYNNEI. The CDR3 is made up of 15 amino acids. The ends lost 5 bases at V and 3 bases at J; junction bases unmatched: 8. The CDR3 DNA follows: TGTGCCAGCAGTAATCAGGGACAGGTCTACTATGGCTACACCTTC. This codes for CASSNQGQVYYGYTF.

V gene TRBV6-6 combines with J gene TRBJ1-2; 7 bases align to TRBD1. In germline, CDR1 is MNHNY, CDR2 SVGAGI (reference sequence). This CDR3 is 13 amino acids long. The trim removed 5 bases at V and 7 bases at J, leaving 7 bases unmatched. Here the CDR3 reads CASSPQQGVGYTF. Here the CDR3 DNA reads TGTGCCAGCAGTCCGCAGCAGGGGGTTGGCTACACCTTC.

The J gene is TRBJ1-2, the V gene TRBV28, with no clear D. V lost 10 bases to trimming and J lost 5 bases, with 17 bases between them. Germline V gives CDR1 MDHEN, CDR2 SYDVKM. The CDR3 is 13 amino acids. CDR3 in DNA: TGTGCCACCTCGGAAGACGGACTTTATGGCTACACCTTC. This gives the protein CATSEDGLYGYTF.

The rearrangement joins TRBV14 to TRBJ1-2; TRBD1 aligns across 9 bases. CDR1 and CDR2 from the germline V gene are SGHDN and FVKESK. This CDR3 has 16 residues. Trimming removed 3 bases from V and 2 bases from J; junction bases left unmatched: 7. CDR3: CASSQNLGTGNYGYTF. The CDR3 region has the DNA TGTGCCAGCAGCCAGAACCTCGGGACAGGGAACTATGGCTACACCTTC.

The V gene is TRBV6-5, the J gene TRBJ2-3; the match to TRBD2 covers 7 bases. CDR3 length equals 13 residues. J lost 8 bases, V lost 2 bases, and 4 bases had no gene match. Per germline, CDR1 MNHEY and CDR2 SVGAGI. DNA for the CDR3: TGTGCCAGCAGTTACGGGGAGCGGGGTACGCAGTATTTT. Protein sequence: CASSYGERGTQYF.

Many counts were recorded for this clone. The chain links TRBV29-1 to TRBJ2-5; TRBD1 matches 8 bases. The ends lost 5 bases at V and 3 bases at J; junction bases unmatched: 8. Germline V gives CDR1 SQVTM, CDR2 ANQGSEA. The CDR3 spans 14 residues. The CDR3 loop is CSVFNTGGEETQYF. The CDR3 region has the DNA TGCAGCGTTTTCAACACAGGGGGAGAAGAGACCCAGTACTTC.

This clone showed up many times. V usage is TRBV2 and J usage is TRBJ2-7; D gene ambiguous. From germline, CDR1 is SNHLY and CDR2 FYNNEI. The germline V and J ends were trimmed by 5 bases and 7 bases, with 12 bases remaining between them. There are 12 residues in the CDR3. As DNA, the CDR3 is TGTGCCAGCAGTTCGGGCGAAGGAGAGCAGTACTTC. This translates into CASSSGEGEQYF.

This clone occurred many times. The J gene is TRBJ1-2, the V gene TRBV11-2, with TRBD1 matching 8 bases. CDR3 size: 15 residues. The ends lost 0 bases at V and 8 bases at J; junction bases unmatched: 8. Germline V gene lookup returns CDR1 SGHAT and CDR2 FQNNGV. CDR3 DNA sequence: TGTGCCAGCAGCTTAGATCTTGCAGGGGGCAACGGCTACACCTTC. Its protein is CASSLDLAGGNGYTF. Complete variable domain (other parts from reference TRBV11-2 and TRBJ1-2): EAGVAQSPRYKIIEKRQSVAFWCNPISGHATLYWYQQILGQGPKLLIQFQNNGVVDDSQLPKDRFSAERLKGVDSTLKIQPAKLEDSAVYLCASSLDLAGGNGYTFGSGTRLTVV.

In its sample, this clone was seen a few times. The chain recombines TRBV4-3 with TRBJ2-5, with a tentative D call TRBD1 (6 bases). The V and J ends lost 0 bases and 3 bases respectively, with 17 bases between them. The length of the CDR3 is 17 residues. CDR1 is LGHNA and CDR2 is YSLEER in the germline V gene. The CDR3 nucleotides read TGCGCCAGCAGCCAAGACACCGCAGGGACAAACGAAGAGACCCAGTACTTC. This codes for CASSQDTAGTNEETQYF.

This sequence joins TRBV5-4 and TRBJ1-3, with D possibly being TRBD1 (6 bases). Deletions cut 4 bases from V and 0 bases from J, with 14 bases between. This CDR3 region has 16 residues. From germline, CDR1 is SGHNT and CDR2 YYREEE (reference sequence). The CDR3 spells CASSPGGLSSGNTIYF. Here the CDR3 DNA reads TGTGCCAGCAGCCCCGGGGGCTTGAGCTCTGGAAACACCATATATTTT.

A note on this clone: Germline is not matched at one junction end, which may reflect a read error. This chain's CDR3 is CASSYVNEQFF. CDR3 sequence (DNA): TGTGCCAGCAGTTACGTCAATGAGCAGTTCTTC. V gene TRBV10-3 combines with J gene TRBJ2-1; D unresolved. The CDR3 contains 11 residues. The germline V gene encodes CDR1 ENHRY and CDR2 SYGVKD.

This clone was observed a handful of times. The genes are TRBV7-2 and TRBJ2-1, with 12 bases that match TRBD1. The CDR3 is 15 residues long. The germline V gene has CDR1 SGHTA and CDR2 FQGNSA. J gave up 8 bases and V 4 bases, and 6 bases lay outside the gene matches. CDR3 loop: CASSSGTGGYDEQFF. The CDR3, as DNA: TGTGCCAGCAGCTCCGGGACAGGGGGCTATGATGAGCAGTTCTTC.

The chain joins TRBV7-2 to TRBJ1-6, with D possibly TRBD1 on 6 matching bases. The CDR3 is 14 amino acids. Deletions cut 1 base from V and 7 bases from J, with 8 bases between. The germline V gene has CDR1 SGHTA and CDR2 FQGNSA. CDR3 region: CASSLVTGNSPLHF. The DNA for the CDR3 is TGTGCCAGCAGCTTAGTAACAGGGAATTCACCCCTCCACTTT.

This clone has a count of ten or more. This chain connects TRBV7-3 to TRBJ2-1; D is ambiguous. V dropped 5 bases and J dropped 5 bases, with 10 bases sitting between them. This CDR3 comprises 13 residues. The germline CDR1 and CDR2 sequences are SGHTA and FQGTGA. CDR3 sequence reads: CASSINTDNEQFF. The DNA for the CDR3 is TGTGCCAGCAGCATCAACACAGACAATGAGCAGTTCTTC.

The chain has TRBV6-5 and TRBJ1-1, with a possible D match to TRBD1 (5 bases). V lost 4 bases and J 1 base, leaving 10 bases between the germline ends. The CDR3 runs to 14 residues. Germline CDR1 reads MNHEY; CDR2 reads SVGAGI. CDR3 nucleotide sequence: TGTGCCAGCAGTTCTAGGGGAGAGAACACTGAAGCTTTCTTT. Translated, it gives CASSSRGENTEAFF.

This clone was seen repeatedly, ten times or more. The rearrangement links TRBV5-4 to TRBJ2-5; 7 nucleotides align to TRBD1. Unmatched junction bases numbered 7, after V lost 3 bases and J lost 2 bases. CDR3 length: 15 amino acids. Looked up from germline, CDR1 is SGHNT and CDR2 is YYREEE (reference sequence). CDR3 amino acids: CASSSREQGQETQYF. As DNA, the CDR3 is TGTGCCAGCAGCTCCCGGGAACAGGGGCAAGAGACCCAGTACTTC.

The chain is built from TRBV6-6 and TRBJ1-1; TRBD1 aligns across 8 bases. This CDR3 has 13 amino acids. V shed 6 bases, J shed 8 bases, and the junction held 8 bases outside the gene matches. CDR1 is MNHNY, CDR2 SVGAGI, per germline (reference sequence). The CDR3 sequence: CASSLGRDREAFF. In DNA form, the CDR3 reads TGTGCCAGCAGCCTTGGCCGGGACAGGGAAGCTTTCTTT.